This T cell receptor (beta chain) derives from a study of cytomegalovirus exposure and HLA in healthy donors. Findings and limits, study-wide: When the data were analyzed later, several of the most significant clusters appeared to be linked to common viral pathogens. Being productive about 90% or about 30% of the time was typical of most TCR beta V segments in an earlier analysis.

A note on this clone: Its matching antigen is unknown.

J was trimmed by 2 bases and V by 4 bases; bases with no gene match: 6. In germline, CDR1 is MGHDK, CDR2 SYGVNS. This CDR3 region has 15 residues. Researchers ran the PCR with 60 Vbeta and 13 Jbeta primers. Generated by immunoSEQ multiplex PCR, the TCRdb table keeps only in-frame clones and is missing some. The data show some 110,000 clones, under 85% seen once. The sequence came from a man aged 25-45 years in good health and CMV-seronegative. Sequenced: PBMCs. The V call is TRBV25-1, the J call TRBJ2-7; the match to TRBD1 covers 9 bases. The CDR3 DNA is TGTGCCAGCAGTGTCCCCGGGACAGGGACCTACGAGCAGTACTTC. It translates to CASSVPGTGTYEQYF.